This paragraph reports one T cell receptor beta chain. The target antigen is unknown. Primers used in a second PCR of about 6 to 12 cycles were a sample-barcoded 5' primer and a J-beta primer mix. TCRdb used MiXCR to reprocess the 5' RACE reads, holding one entry per CDR3 protein. This repertoire shows over 950,000 distinct CDR3 sequences, 35% to 40% found once; its top ten account for around 12%. The sample originates from a study of blood T cells in healthy people across ages. Study-level findings and limits: Higher diversity, along with more naive CD4+ cells, distinguished long-lived donors from aged donors. The lack of PBMC sorting stopped any conclusive naive versus antigen-experienced comparison.

In germline, CDR1 is LGHNA, CDR2 YSLEER. V shed 4 bases, J shed 8 bases, and the junction held 17 bases outside the gene matches. The CDR3 is 17 residues long. The chain has TRBV4-3 and TRBJ2-1; the match to TRBD2 covers 7 bases. The receptor's source is a young man in good health. Sequencing input: blood. CDR3 coding DNA: TGCGCCAGCAGCCCAGAAGGATCCCGGGGGAGCGGGGATGAGCAGTTCTTC. This gives the protein CASSPEGSRGSGDEQFF.